A selection of T cell receptor beta chains follows, all from one sample in a study of blood T cell repertoires in COVID-19. Sequencing used immunoSEQ multiplex PCR; TCRdb keeps in-frame clones, though not all of them. The table shows 210,000 or so clones, with more than 75% occurring only once. The sample consisted of PBMCs or T cells enriched from blood (not recorded which). The source of these receptors is a man aged 25 to 45 with acute COVID-19. CDR3s include the opening cysteine and the closing phenylalanine or tryptophan. Fields, in order: D gene, clone size, J gene, V gene, CDR3 DNA, CDR3 protein. The D gene is left open where the match is weak. Size tells how often a clone was seen (once, few, many) or the class of an expanded clone, and some rows leave it out.

TRBD1 | . | TRBJ1-5 | TRBV19 | TGTGCCAGTAGTAAAGGCCGACAGGGTATTGGCAATCAGCCCCAGCATTTT | CASSKGRQGIGNQPQHF
TRBD2 | few | TRBJ2-7 | TRBV19 | TGTGCCAGTAGTGCTCTAGCGGGGGGAATTAAGGGTCAGTACTTC | CASSALAGGIKGQYF
. | . | TRBJ1-1 | TRBV29-1 | TGCAGCGCACATACTACCAGGGGCGGGAGCACTGAAGCTTTCTTT | CSAHTTRGGSTEAFF
. | few | TRBJ2-2 | TRBV5-5 | TGTGCCAGCAGCCCCCGTAGGGGGGGCGTCACCGGGGAGCTGTTTTTT | CASSPRRGGVTGELFF
. | once | TRBJ1-4 | TRBV3-1/TRBV3-2 | TGTGCCAGCAGCCAAGACGGGATACTTAATGAAAAACTGTTTTTT | CASSQDGILNEKLFF
. | . | TRBJ1-1 | TRBV5-6 | TGTGCCAGCAGCTTGGAAATGCGGGGAGGCGGCACTGAAGCTTTCTTT | CASSLEMRGGGTEAFF
. | . | TRBJ1-2 | TRBV6-5 | TGTGCCAGCAGTAGACCTGGACAGACGCGCTATGGCTACACCTTC | CASSRPGQTRYGYTF
. | . | TRBJ2-2 | TRBV7-6 | TGTGCCAGCAGCTTGTTGGACAGCACCGGGGAGCTGTTTTTT | CASSLLDSTGELFF
. | few | TRBJ1-1 | TRBV12-3/TRBV12-4 | TGTGCCAGCAGTAGAGCAATGAACACTGAAGCTTTCTTT | CASSRAMNTEAFF
. | . | TRBJ2-5 | TRBV2 | TGTGCCAGCAGTGAAACCGGACAGTCAGGGGAGACCCAGTACTTC | CASSETGQSGETQYF
. | . | TRBJ2-2 | TRBV9 | TGTGCCAGCAGCGTAGGAGGGTTAGGCACCGGGGAGCTGTTTTTT | CASSVGGLGTGELFF
TRBD1 | . | TRBJ2-1 | TRBV24-1 | TGTGCCACCAGTGAACCGGACAGGACCTCTTACAATGAGCAGTTCTTC | CATSEPDRTSYNEQFF
TRBD1 | . | TRBJ1-1 | TRBV5-5 | TGTGCCAGCAGCTCTGGGACAGGGACTTACCTCACTGAAGCTTTCTTT | CASSSGTGTYLTEAFF
. | . | TRBJ1-3 | TRBV18 | TGTGCCAGCTCTTCGGGACACGGGGGGACTGGCACCATATATTTT | CASSSGHGGTGTIYF
. | . | TRBJ2-7 | TRBV25-1 | TGTGCCAGCAGGGGGGGATACTCCTACGAGCAGTACTTC | CASRGGYSYEQYF
. | . | TRBJ2-3 | TRBV6-1 | TGTGCCAGCAGTGAAATGGACAGAAGCACAGATACGCAGTATTTT | CASSEMDRSTDTQYF
. | . | TRBJ2-5 | TRBV19 | TGTGCCAGTAGTATAGAATTTAGGGGCTGGATAGAGACCCAGTACTTC | CASSIEFRGWIETQYF
. | once | TRBJ1-6 | TRBV5-6 | TGTGCCAGCAGCCTACAGGGAGGGAATTCACCCCTCCACTTT | CASSLQGGNSPLHF